A single sample is the source of the 8 T cell receptor beta chains below, sequenced in a study of T cell responses to AZD1222 COVID-19 vaccine. The assay was immunoSEQ multiplex PCR, and TCRdb's table has in-frame clones only and misses some. The table lists 80,000 to 100,000 clones, approximately 83% of them singletons. The specimen comprised peripheral blood, sampled 28 days after the second AZD1222 dose. The receptors were gathered from an adult who received the AZD1222 COVID-19 vaccine.

This sequence joins TRBV25-1 and TRBJ2-7, with D tentatively TRBD1 (6 bases). The CDR3 covers 12 residues. In germline, CDR1 is MGHDK, CDR2 SYGVNS. Trimming took 6 bases from V and 4 from J, leaving 10 bases between them. CDR3 sequence reads: CASSFQGYEQYF. The CDR3 DNA is TGTGCCAGCAGCTTTCAGGGGTACGAGCAGTACTTC.

DNA for the CDR3: TGTGCCAGCAGCTTATTGGCGGGAACCATCACAGATACGCAGTATTTT. Residues: CASSLLAGTITDTQYF. V gene TRBV7-9 combines with J gene TRBJ2-3; TRBD2 is a possible D gene (6 bases). This CDR3 region has 16 residues. The V gene's germline CDR1 is SEHNR and CDR2 FQNEAQ (reference sequence). Trimming cost V 2 bases and J 2 bases, with 14 bases left between them. Full variable domain (rest looked up from reference TRBV7-9 and TRBJ2-3): DTGVSQNPRHKITKRGQNVTFRCDPISEHNRLYWYRQTLGQGPEFLTYFQNEAQLEKSRLLSDRFSAERPKGSFSTLEIQRTEQGDSAMYLCASSLLAGTITDTQYFGPGTRLTVL.

V gene TRBV7-8 combines with J gene TRBJ1-1, with D possibly being TRBD1 (5 bases). V lost 1 base to trimming and J lost 3 bases, with 15 bases between them. The CDR3 consists of 16 residues. Germline V gene lookup returns CDR1 SGHVS and CDR2 FQNEAQ. The CDR3 nucleotides are TGTGCCAGCAGCTTAGATCGTGGGGGAATTTACACTGAAGCTTTCTTT. Its translation is CASSLDRGGIYTEAFF.

In this sample, this clone turned up once. This chain links TRBV11-3 with TRBJ1-1; a weak D match, TRBD1 (6 bases). With 3 bases removed from V and 6 bases from J, the gap between germline ends came to 11 bases. Looked up from germline, CDR1 is SGHNT and CDR2 is YENEEA. The CDR3 loop spans 13 amino acids. The CDR3 spells CASSFGTQAEAFF. The CDR3 region has the DNA TGTGCCAGCAGCTTTGGGACACAGGCTGAAGCTTTCTTT.

The V gene is TRBV6-5, the J gene TRBJ1-5, with a weak D call TRBD1 (5 bases). The length of the CDR3 is 15 residues. CDR1 is MNHEY, CDR2 SVGAGI, per germline. V was clipped by 0 bases and J by 2 bases, with 8 bases between them. The CDR3 sequence: CASSYSRQRNQPQHF. The DNA of the CDR3 is TGTGCCAGCAGTTACTCCCGACAGCGCAATCAGCCCCAGCATTTT.

This sequence joins TRBV6-5 and TRBJ1-3; no clear D gene. Trimming removed 5 bases at V and 2 bases at J, with 10 bases between. This CDR3 comprises 14 residues. Germline CDR1 MNHEY, CDR2 SVGAGI. Written as DNA, the CDR3 is TGTGCCAGCAGTCGGGGATCTACTGGAAACACCATATATTTT. As protein: CASSRGSTGNTIYF.

This clone has just one count. The chain links TRBV19 to TRBJ2-3, with TRBD1 identical over 10 bases. Germline V gives CDR1 LNHDA, CDR2 SQIVND (reference sequence). The CDR3 totals 15 residues. The V gene end was trimmed by 6 bases and the J gene end by 3 bases; junction bases not matched to a gene: 6. The CDR3 DNA reads TGTGCCAGTAGCACCGGACAGGGGGTAACAGATACGCAGTATTTT. This codes for CASSTGQGVTDTQYF. The full variable domain, its missing parts supplied by reference TRBV19 and TRBJ2-3, is DGGITQSPKYLFRKEGQNVTLSCEQNLNHDAMYWYRQDPGQGLRLIYYSQIVNDFQKGDIAEGYSVSREKKESFPLTVTSAQKNPTAFYLCASSTGQGVTDTQYFGPGTRLTVL.

The chain combines TRBV28 with TRBJ1-2, with 8 bases fitting TRBD1. The CDR3 contains 14 residues. Germline CDR1 is MDHEN and CDR2 is SYDVKM. After removal of 6 bases from V and 13 bases from J, the junction contained 16 bases not matched to a gene. The CDR3 region is CASSSSGTGLRCTF. CDR3 nucleotide sequence: TGTGCCAGCAGCTCTTCCGGGACAGGCCTCCGTTGCACCTTC.